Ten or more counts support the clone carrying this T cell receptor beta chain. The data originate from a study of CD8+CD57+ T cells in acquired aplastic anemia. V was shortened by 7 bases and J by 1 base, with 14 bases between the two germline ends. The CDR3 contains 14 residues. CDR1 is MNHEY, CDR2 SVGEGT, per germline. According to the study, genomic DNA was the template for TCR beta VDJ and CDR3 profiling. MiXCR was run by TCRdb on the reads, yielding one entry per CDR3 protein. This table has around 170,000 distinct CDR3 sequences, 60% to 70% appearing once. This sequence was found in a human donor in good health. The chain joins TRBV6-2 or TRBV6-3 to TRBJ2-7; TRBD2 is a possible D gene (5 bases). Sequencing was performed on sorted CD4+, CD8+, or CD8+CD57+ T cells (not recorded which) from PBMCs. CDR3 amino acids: CASTNGVLSYEQYF. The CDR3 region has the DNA TGTGCCAGCACCAACGGGGTCTTATCCTACGAGCAGTACTTC.